Detailed here is one T cell receptor beta chain. These data belong to a study of T cells in tuberculosis. With 5 bases removed from V and 9 bases from J, the gap between germline ends came to 20 bases. Germline V gene data show CDR1 as SNHLY and CDR2 as FYNNEI. This CDR3 has 14 residues. The method was immunoSEQ multiplex PCR; TCRdb's version includes in-frame clones alone and lacks a portion of them. The repertoire holds about 58,000 clones, with roughly 87% as singletons. After thawing and overnight rest, PBMC were stained with GMM-loaded CD1B tetramer, viability dye and anti-CD3 for sorting. CD1B tetramers were loaded with Rhodococcus equi-derived C32 glucose monomycolate.

This chain links TRBV2 with TRBJ2-7; maybe TRBD1 (7 bases). What was sequenced was CD1b-GMM tetramer-negative cells sorted from PBMCs. The sequence derives from an adult woman with latent tuberculosis. The chain's CDR3 is CASSPAGGFVTQYF. CDR3 sequence (DNA): TGTGCCAGCAGTCCCGCAGGGGGGTTTGTGACGCAGTACTTC.